This TCR beta chain is from a study of vaccination and CD4 T cells after COVID-19. Study-level background: Collection of post-vaccine samples followed dose two by a median about 72 days, spanning a range of 14 to 241. The cells were exposed to overlapping spike peptides originating from SARS-CoV-2, HCoV-NL63, HCoV-OC43 and HCoV-229E for stimulation.

Turning to this clonotype: Its target is not known.

Noted treatment: approximately 11-day PBMC culture with coronavirus spike peptide pools or control peptides (ViraFEST assay). ViraFEST used peptide pools to expand antigen-specific T cells before TCR sequencing. Negative selection recovered the CD4+ T cells once they had spent approximately nine days in culture. With 4 bases removed from V and 4 bases from J, the gap between germline ends came to 19 bases. The CDR3 has 16 amino acids. In germline, CDR1 is SGHRS, CDR2 YFSETQ. The Oncomine TCR Beta short-read assay was applied to DNA of cultured CD4+ T cells. TCRdb reprocessed the PCR reads with MiXCR, giving one entry per CDR3 protein. The repertoire has about 25,000 distinct CDR3 sequences, roughly 50% of them found once; the top ten carry 5% to 6.5%.

The V and J genes are TRBV5-1 and TRBJ2-3, with D perhaps assigned TRBD1 or TRBD2 (6 bases each). This receptor was identified in a human donor who had recovered from COVID-19. The specimen was CD4+ T cells from blood, cultured in vitro. CDR3 loop: CASSASTGLAADTQYF. CDR3 bases: TGCGCCAGCAGCGCTTCAACAGGGTTAGCGGCAGATACGCAGTATTTT.